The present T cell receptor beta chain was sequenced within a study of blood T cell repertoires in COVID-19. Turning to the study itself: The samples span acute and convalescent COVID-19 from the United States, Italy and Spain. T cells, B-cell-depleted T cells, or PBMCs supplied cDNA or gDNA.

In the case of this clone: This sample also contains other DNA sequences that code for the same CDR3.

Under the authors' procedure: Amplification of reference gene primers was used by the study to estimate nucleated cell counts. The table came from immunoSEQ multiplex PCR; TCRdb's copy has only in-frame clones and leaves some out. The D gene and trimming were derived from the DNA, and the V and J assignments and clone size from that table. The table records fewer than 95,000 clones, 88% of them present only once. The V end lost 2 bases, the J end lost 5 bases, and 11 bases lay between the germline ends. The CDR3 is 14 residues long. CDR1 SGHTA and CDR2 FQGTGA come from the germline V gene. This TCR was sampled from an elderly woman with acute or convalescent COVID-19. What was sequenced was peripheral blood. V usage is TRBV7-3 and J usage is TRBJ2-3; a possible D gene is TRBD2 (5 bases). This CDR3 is CASSLGLAGDTQYF. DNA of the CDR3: TGTGCCAGCAGCTTAGGGCTAGCAGGAGATACGCAGTATTTT.